This passage covers 5 T cell receptor beta chains from one sample sequenced in a study of PD-L1 blockade in urothelial cancer (dated by TCRdb to about 2017). The time point label, read with the paper, signifies: pretreatment peripheral blood. Receptor amplification or capture employed the immunoSEQ multiplex PCR assay. In TCRdb, the immuneACCESS table is reduced to in-frame sequences with V and J assigned. These tables do not hold every clone; where another copy was compared, an unresolved V gene accounts for under half, and the others remain unexplained. The sample profile shows 75,000 to 95,000 clones; over 80% of them were found once. The ten most abundant clones make up roughly 7.3% of the sample. The sample was PBMCs, taken around atezolizumab (anti-PD-L1) treatment. The receptors derive from a man aged 35-49 years with urothelial cancer.

This clone appeared once. The rearrangement joins TRBV27 to TRBJ2-1; 11 nucleotides align to TRBD1. Germline V gives CDR1 MNHEY, CDR2 SMNVEV (reference sequence). With 7 bases clipped from V and 10 bases from J, the junction kept 15 bases outside the gene matches. The CDR3 has 16 residues. This chain's CDR3 is CASTAITGTGGREQFF. The CDR3 DNA reads as TGTGCCAGCACCGCAATAACCGGGACAGGGGGTCGGGAGCAGTTCTTC.

CDR3 residues: CASSLRRSSQETQYF. The CDR3 DNA is TGTGCCAGCAGTTTACGGAGATCGTCCCAAGAGACCCAGTACTTC. The genes are TRBV27 and TRBJ2-5, with D unresolved. Germline V CDR1 and CDR2: MNHEY, SMNVEV (reference sequence). The CDR3 consists of 15 residues. Deletions cut 2 bases from V and 1 base from J, with 11 bases between.

This clone appeared a single time. The rearrangement uses TRBV9 and TRBJ2-1, with TRBD2 as a possible D gene (6 bases). Germline V CDR1 and CDR2: SGDLS, YYNGEE. The CDR3 runs 16 residues. The germline V and J ends were trimmed by 0 bases and 10 bases, with 20 bases remaining between them. The CDR3 nucleotides are TGTGCCAGCAGCGTAGGTGGCGCCGTGGGAGGTCGAGAGCAGTTCTTC. Translation: CASSVGGAVGGREQFF. The entire variable domain, with the rest obtained from reference TRBV9 and TRBJ2-1, is as follows: DSGVTQTPKHLITATGQRVTLRCSPRSGDLSVYWYQQSLDQGLQFLIQYYNGEERAKGNILERFSAQQFPDLHSELNLSSLELGDSALYFCASSVGGAVGGREQFFGPGTRLTVL.

V gene TRBV19 combines with J gene TRBJ2-7, with TRBD1 matching over 8 bases. The germline V gene encodes CDR1 LNHDA and CDR2 SQIVND (reference sequence). Germline trimming cut 5 bases from V and 3 bases from J; bases unmatched to any gene: 3. This CDR3 comprises 13 residues. The CDR3 spells CASSPGQVYEQYF. The CDR3 region has the DNA TGTGCCAGTAGTCCGGGACAGGTCTACGAGCAGTACTTC.

This chain uses TRBV6-5 with TRBJ2-7, with 8 bases fitting TRBD2. Germline V gene sequence: CDR1 MNHEY, CDR2 SVGAGI. Unmatched junction bases numbered 5, after V lost 4 bases and J lost 3 bases. The CDR3 loop spans 14 amino acids. Written as DNA, the CDR3 is TGTGCCAGCAGTTTAGCGGGAATCGTCTACGAGCAGTACTTC. It codes for CASSLAGIVYEQYF.